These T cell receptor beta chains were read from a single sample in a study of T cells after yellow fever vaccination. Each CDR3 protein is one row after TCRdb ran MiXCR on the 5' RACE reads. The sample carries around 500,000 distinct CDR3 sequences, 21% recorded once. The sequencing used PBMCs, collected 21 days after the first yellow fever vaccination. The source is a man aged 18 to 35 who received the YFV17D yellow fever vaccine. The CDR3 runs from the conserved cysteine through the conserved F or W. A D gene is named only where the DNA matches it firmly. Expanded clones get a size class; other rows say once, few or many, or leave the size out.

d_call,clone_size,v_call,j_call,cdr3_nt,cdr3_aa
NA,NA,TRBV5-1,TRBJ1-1,TGCGCCAGCAGCTTGGTTTGGGGGGCCGACACTGAAGCTTTCTTT,CASSLVWGADTEAFF
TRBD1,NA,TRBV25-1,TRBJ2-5,TGTGCCAGCAGTGGAGGGGGCCTGGAGACCCAGTACTTC,CASSGGGLETQYF
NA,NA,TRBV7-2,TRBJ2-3,TGTGCCAGCAGCTTAGCCCTCCTGGAGTCGGATACGCAGTATTTT,CASSLALLESDTQYF
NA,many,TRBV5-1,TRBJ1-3,TGCGCCAGCAGCTTGTCGGACCAAAGGGCCGGAAACACCATATATTTT,CASSLSDQRAGNTIYF
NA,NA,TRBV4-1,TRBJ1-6,TGCGCCAGCAGCCAGGAGGACAATACACCCCTCCACTTT,CASSQEDNTPLHF
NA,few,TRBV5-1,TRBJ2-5,TGCGCCAGCAGCCCACCGACAGCCCAAGAGACCCAGTACTTC,CASSPPTAQETQYF
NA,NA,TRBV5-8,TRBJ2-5,TGTGCCAGCGTTCTGAGCTGGGCCCTGAGGAGGGAGACCCAGTACTTC,CASVLSWALRRETQYF
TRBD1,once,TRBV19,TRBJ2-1,TGTGCCAGTAGTATAGCGCCCGGGACAGGGCTCTTCGGCCCTACCTACAATGAGCAGTTCTTC,CASSIAPGTGLFGPTYNEQFF
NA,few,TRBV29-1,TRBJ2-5,TGCAGCGTTGAAGGGTGGGGGGAGACCCAGTACTTC,CSVEGWGETQYF
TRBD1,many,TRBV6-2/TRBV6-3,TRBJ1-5,TGTGCCAGCCGTAGACAGGGGGCGGACAATCAGCCCCAGCATTTT,CASRRQGADNQPQHF
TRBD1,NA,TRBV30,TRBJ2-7,TGTGCCTGGAGTGTAAGACAGGGGCTTGAGCAGTACTTC,CAWSVRQGLEQYF
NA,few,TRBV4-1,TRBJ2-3,TGCGCCAGCAGCCAAGATCGTCAGGGAGTTCAGTATTTT,CASSQDRQGVQYF
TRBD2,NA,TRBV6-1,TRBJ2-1,TGTGCCAGCAGCAGTAGCGGGGGGCCCCCCAATGAGCAGTTCTTC,CASSSSGGPPNEQFF
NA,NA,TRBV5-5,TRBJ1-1,TGTGCCAGCAGCAGCCGTTTTGTTCCCACTGAAGCTTTCTTT,CASSSRFVPTEAFF
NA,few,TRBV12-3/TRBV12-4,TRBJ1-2,TGTGCCAGCAGTTTAAGGGAGGACTATGGCTACACCTTC,CASSLREDYGYTF
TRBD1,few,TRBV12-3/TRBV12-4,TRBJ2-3,TGTGCCAGCAGGGGACAGCTATCTAGCACAGATACGCAGTATTTT,CASRGQLSSTDTQYF
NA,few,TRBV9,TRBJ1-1,TGTGCCAGCAGCGAGGGGACTGAAGCTTTCTTT,CASSEGTEAFF
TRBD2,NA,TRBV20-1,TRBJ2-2,TGCAGTGCTAGGAGCGGGGGGGCTGGGACCGGGGAGCTGTTTTTT,CSARSGGAGTGELFF
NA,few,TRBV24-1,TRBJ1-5,TGTGCCACCAGTGACCCCGCCGACAGATATCAGCCCCAGCATTTT,CATSDPADRYQPQHF
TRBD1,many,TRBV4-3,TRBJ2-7,TGCGCCAGCAGCGCCGGACAGGGAGTCAACGAGCAGTACTTC,CASSAGQGVNEQYF
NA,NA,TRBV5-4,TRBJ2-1,TGTGCCAGCAGCTTGGTCGGGGGCAACAGTAATGAGCAGTTCTTC,CASSLVGGNSNEQFF
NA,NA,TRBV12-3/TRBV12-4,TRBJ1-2,TGTGCCAGCAGTTTTTGGGGGCCGGTCGGCTACACCTTC,CASSFWGPVGYTF
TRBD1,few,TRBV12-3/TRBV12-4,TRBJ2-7,TGTGCCAGCAGTTTAGACAGGGGGGACTACGAGCAGTACTTC,CASSLDRGDYEQYF
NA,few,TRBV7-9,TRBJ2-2,TGTGCCAGCAGCTCAAAGGCCGGGGAGCTGTTTTTT,CASSSKAGELFF
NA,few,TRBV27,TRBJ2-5,TGTGCCAGCAGTTCGTACCGCCGGGAGACCCAGTACTTC,CASSSYRRETQYF
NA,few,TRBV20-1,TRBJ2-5,TGCAGTGCTAGGCGTCGAAACCAAGAGACCCAGTACTTC,CSARRRNQETQYF
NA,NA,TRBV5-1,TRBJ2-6,TGCGCCAGCAAGGACGGCTGGGGGGCCAACGTCCTGACTTTC,CASKDGWGANVLTF
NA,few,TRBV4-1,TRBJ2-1,TGCGCCAGCAGCCCAAAAACCGGGCTGGATGAGCAGTTCTTC,CASSPKTGLDEQFF
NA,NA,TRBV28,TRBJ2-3,TGTGCCAGCAGCCCAAATACGCAGTATTTT,CASSPNTQYF
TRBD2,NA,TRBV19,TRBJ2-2,TGTGCCAGTAGGCCCAGCGGGGGCGCGAACACCGGGGAGCTGTTTTTT,CASRPSGGANTGELFF
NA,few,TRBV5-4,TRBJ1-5,TGTGCCAGCAGCTTGGGGGGGCGCGGGGCCAATCAGCCCCAGCATTTT,CASSLGGRGANQPQHF
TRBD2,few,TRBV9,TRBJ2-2,TGTGCCAGCAGCGCACGTAGACTAGCGGCGCCCACCGGGGAGCTGTTTTTT,CASSARRLAAPTGELFF
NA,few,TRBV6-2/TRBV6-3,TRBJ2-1,TGTGCCAGCACCAAATGGGTACCTGAAGCGAGTGAGCAGTTCTTC,CASTKWVPEASEQFF
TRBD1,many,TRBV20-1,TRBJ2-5,TGCAGTGCTAGACGGACAGGGAAAGAGACCCAGTACTTC,CSARRTGKETQYF
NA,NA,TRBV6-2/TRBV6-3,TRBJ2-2,TGTGCCACAGGGGGGAGCGGCGGGGAGCTGTTTTTT,CATGGSGGELFF
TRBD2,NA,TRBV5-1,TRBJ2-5,TGCGCCAGCAGCTTCGGCAGGGAGGGGGAGACCCAGTACTTC,CASSFGREGETQYF
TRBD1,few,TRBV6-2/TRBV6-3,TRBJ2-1,TGTGCCAGCAGTTACTCGATTGGGACAGGGTGGTATGAGCAGTTCTTC,CASSYSIGTGWYEQFF
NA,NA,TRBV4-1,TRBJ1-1,TGCGCCAGCAGCCAATTAGCGGGCTCGACTGAAGCTTTCTTT,CASSQLAGSTEAFF
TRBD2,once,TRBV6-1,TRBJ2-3,TGTGCCAGCATCGGGTTAGGACTAGCGGGGCCTACGGGGCATTTT,CASIGLGLAGPTGHF
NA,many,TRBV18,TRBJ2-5,TGTGCCAGCTCACCAGCGGGGAGCGAGACCCAGTACTTC,CASSPAGSETQYF
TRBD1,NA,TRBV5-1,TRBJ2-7,TGCGCCAGCAGCTTGAAGATCTCCGGGACAGGGTACTACGAGCAGTACTTC,CASSLKISGTGYYEQYF
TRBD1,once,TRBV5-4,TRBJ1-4,TGTGCCAGCAGCTACCTGAGGACAGGAGAAAAACTGTTTTTT,CASSYLRTGEKLFF
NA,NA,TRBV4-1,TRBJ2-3,TGCGCCAGCAGCCAAGAGAGGGGCCATTATACGCAGTATTTT,CASSQERGHYTQYF
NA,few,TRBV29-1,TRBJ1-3,TGCAGCGTTGAGACAGGATACTCTGGAAACACCATATATTTT,CSVETGYSGNTIYF
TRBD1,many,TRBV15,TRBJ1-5,TGTGCCACCAGCAGAGCGACAGGGGCTCAGCCCCAGCATTTT,CATSRATGAQPQHF